The clone carrying this TCR beta chain was detected many times. What it binds is not known. This record comes from a study of molecular identifiers for immune sequencing clone quantification. This CDR3 spans 16 amino acids. J lost 5 bases, V lost 3 bases, and 12 bases had no gene match. In germline, CDR1 is SGHVS, CDR2 FNYEAQ. TCRdb called the PCR reads again in MiXCR, with one record for every CDR3 protein. The table lists 70,000 to 95,000 distinct CDR3 sequences, over 15% of them singletons. Study-wide points: With a barcode shared among identical TCR molecules, highly expanded clone sizes could be underestimated.

The chain carries TRBV7-6 and TRBJ2-5; 7 bases match TRBD1. This clonotype was obtained from a human donor in good health. Some libraries in this study had Jurkat cell RNA spiked in. Input material: naive CD8+ T cells from blood, with Jurkat cell RNA spiked in. Subset here: FACS-sorted CD8+CD4-CCR7+CD45RA+ naive T cells. CDR3 in amino acids: CASSFDFTGAKETQYF. DNA of the CDR3: TGTGCCAGCAGCTTCGACTTTACAGGGGCCAAGGAGACCCAGTACTTC.